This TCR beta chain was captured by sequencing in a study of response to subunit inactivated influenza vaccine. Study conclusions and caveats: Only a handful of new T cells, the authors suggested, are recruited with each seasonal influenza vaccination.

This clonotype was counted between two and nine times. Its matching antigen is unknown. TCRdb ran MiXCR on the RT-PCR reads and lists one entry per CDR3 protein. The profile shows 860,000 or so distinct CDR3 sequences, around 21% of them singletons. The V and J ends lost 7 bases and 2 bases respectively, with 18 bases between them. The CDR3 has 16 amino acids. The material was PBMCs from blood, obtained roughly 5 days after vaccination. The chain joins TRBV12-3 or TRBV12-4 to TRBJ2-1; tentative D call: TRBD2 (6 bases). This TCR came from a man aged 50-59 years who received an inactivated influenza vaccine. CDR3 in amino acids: CASTLALLDAYNEQFF. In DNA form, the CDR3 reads TGTGCCAGCACCCTAGCGCTCCTCGACGCCTACAATGAGCAGTTCTTC.